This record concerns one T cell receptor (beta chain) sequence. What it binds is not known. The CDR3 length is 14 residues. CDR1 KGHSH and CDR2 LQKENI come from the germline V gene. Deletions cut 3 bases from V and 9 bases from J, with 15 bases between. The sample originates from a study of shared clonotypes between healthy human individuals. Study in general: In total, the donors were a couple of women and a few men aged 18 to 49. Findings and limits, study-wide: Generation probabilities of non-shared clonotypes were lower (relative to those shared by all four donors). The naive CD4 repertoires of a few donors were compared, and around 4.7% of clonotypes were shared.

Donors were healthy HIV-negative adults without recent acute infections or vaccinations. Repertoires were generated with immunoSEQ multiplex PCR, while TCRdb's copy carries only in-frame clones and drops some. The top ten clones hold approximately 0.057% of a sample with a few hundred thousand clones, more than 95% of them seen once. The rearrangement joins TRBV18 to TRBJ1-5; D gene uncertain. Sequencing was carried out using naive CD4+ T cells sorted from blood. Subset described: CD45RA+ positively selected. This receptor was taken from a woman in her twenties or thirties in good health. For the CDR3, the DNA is TGTGCCAGCTCACCCAAACGGGTATTGGTGCCCCAGCATTTT. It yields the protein CASSPKRVLVPQHF.